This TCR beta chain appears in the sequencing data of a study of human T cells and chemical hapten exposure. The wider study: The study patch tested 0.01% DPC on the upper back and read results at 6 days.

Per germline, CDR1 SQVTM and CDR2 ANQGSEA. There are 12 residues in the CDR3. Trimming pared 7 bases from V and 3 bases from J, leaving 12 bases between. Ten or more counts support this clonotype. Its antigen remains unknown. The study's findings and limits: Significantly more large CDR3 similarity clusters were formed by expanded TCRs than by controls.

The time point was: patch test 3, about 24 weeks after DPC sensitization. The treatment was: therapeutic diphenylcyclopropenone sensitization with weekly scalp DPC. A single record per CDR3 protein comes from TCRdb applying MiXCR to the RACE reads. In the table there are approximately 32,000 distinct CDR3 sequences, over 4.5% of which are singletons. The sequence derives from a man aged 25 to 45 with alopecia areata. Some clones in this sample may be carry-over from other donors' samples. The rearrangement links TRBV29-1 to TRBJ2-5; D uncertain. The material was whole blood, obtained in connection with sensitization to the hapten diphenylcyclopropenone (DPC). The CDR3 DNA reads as TGCAGCGGACGTGGAGATAAAGAGACCCAGTACTTC. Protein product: CSGRGDKETQYF.